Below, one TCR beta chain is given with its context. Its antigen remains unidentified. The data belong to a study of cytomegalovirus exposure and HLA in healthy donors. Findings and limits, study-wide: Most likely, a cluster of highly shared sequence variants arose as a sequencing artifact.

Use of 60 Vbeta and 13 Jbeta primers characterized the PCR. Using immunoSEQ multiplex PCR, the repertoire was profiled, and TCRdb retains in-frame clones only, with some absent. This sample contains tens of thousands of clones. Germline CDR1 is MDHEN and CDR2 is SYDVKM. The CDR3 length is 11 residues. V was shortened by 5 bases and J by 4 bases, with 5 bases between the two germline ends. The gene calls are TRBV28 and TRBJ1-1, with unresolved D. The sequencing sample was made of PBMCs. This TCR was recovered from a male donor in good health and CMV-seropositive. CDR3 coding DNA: TGTGCCAGCAGTCCCCTCACTGAAGCTTTCTTT. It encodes CASSPLTEAFF.